Following are 11 T cell receptor beta chains from one sample sequenced in a study of T cell responses to AZD1222 COVID-19 vaccine. Assay used: immunoSEQ multiplex PCR; TCRdb lists only in-frame clones, some missing. Among roughly 150,000 clones listed, 92% were seen once. This sample comprised peripheral blood, obtained 28 days after the second AZD1222 dose. These receptors all stem from an adult who received the AZD1222 COVID-19 vaccine.

In this sample, this clone turned up once. The gene calls are TRBV7-8 and TRBJ2-7; TRBD1 matches 8 bases. The CDR3 consists of 15 residues. Germline assignment: CDR1 SGHVS and CDR2 FQNEAQ. The V gene end was trimmed by 5 bases and the J gene end by 3 bases; junction bases not matched to a gene: 9. This CDR3 is CASSQGGQAIYEQYF. CDR3 DNA: TGTGCCAGCAGCCAGGGGGGACAGGCGATCTACGAGCAGTACTTC.

The rearrangement uses TRBV4-1 and TRBJ2-5; D tentatively reads TRBD1 or TRBD2 (5 bases each). V was shortened by 2 bases and J by 5 bases, with 21 bases between the two germline ends. The germline CDR1 and CDR2 sequences are MGHRA and YSYEKL. The CDR3 totals 17 residues. The CDR3 reads CASSQYTGRAVGETQYF. CDR3 DNA sequence: TGCGCCAGCAGCCAATACACGGGACGCGCGGTGGGGGAGACCCAGTACTTC.

The chain employs TRBV25-1 and TRBJ1-4; D uncertain. The CDR3 sequence is 13 residues long. Germline loops: CDR1 MGHDK, CDR2 SYGVNS. Trimming shortened V by 4 bases and J by 11 bases, and 14 bases separated the two germline ends. This CDR3 is CASSVDIHKKLFF. The CDR3 nucleotides read TGTGCCAGCAGTGTAGACATCCACAAGAAACTGTTTTTT.

This chain uses TRBV24-1 with TRBJ2-3, with TRBD1 identical over 11 bases. From germline, CDR1 is KGHDR and CDR2 SFDVKD. J gave up 4 bases and V 4 bases, and 6 bases lay outside the gene matches. There are 16 residues in the CDR3. The CDR3 sequence: CATSEPPGQGADTQYF. The CDR3 DNA sequence: TGTGCCACCAGTGAGCCTCCGGGACAGGGGGCAGATACGCAGTATTTT.

The chain couples TRBV7-2 to TRBJ1-3; weak D call: TRBD1 (5 bases). Germline V lookup: CDR1 SGHTA, CDR2 FQGNSA. Trimming left V 1 base short and J 0 bases short, with 10 bases between. The CDR3 has 16 residues. CDR3 DNA: TGTGCCAGCAGCTTAGTTCCGGGGGGCTCTGGAAACACCATATATTTT. Residues: CASSLVPGGSGNTIYF.

This chain connects TRBV28 to TRBJ2-1; 12 positions agree with TRBD2. This CDR3 has 16 amino acids. From germline, CDR1 is MDHEN and CDR2 SYDVKM. The junction had 6 bases not matched to a gene; V was cut back by 6 bases and J by 3 bases. The CDR3: CASSTGLAGFYNEQFF. In DNA form, the CDR3 reads TGTGCCAGCAGCACAGGACTAGCGGGATTCTACAATGAGCAGTTCTTC.

The chain links TRBV18 to TRBJ1-5; D is unclear. Looked up from germline, CDR1 is KGHSH and CDR2 is LQKENI. V lost 6 bases, J lost 4 bases, and 19 bases lay in between. The CDR3 extends over 16 amino acids. CDR3 protein: CASSLRAGQQNQPQHF. In nucleotides, the CDR3 is TGTGCCAGCTCCTTAAGGGCAGGCCAACAGAATCAGCCCCAGCATTTT.

This clone appeared once. The chain is built from TRBV7-9 and TRBJ1-6; 8 nucleotides line up with TRBD1. From germline, CDR1 is SEHNR and CDR2 FQNEAQ (reference sequence). The CDR3 spans 15 residues. J was trimmed by 8 bases and V by 2 bases; bases with no gene match: 5. The DNA of the CDR3 is TGTGCCAGCAGCTTAATGGGACAGGCGGATTCACCCCTCCACTTT. Translating gives CASSLMGQADSPLHF.

V and J are TRBV2 and TRBJ2-3; a possible D gene is TRBD1 (5 bases). The CDR3 consists of 14 residues. Germline V gives CDR1 SNHLY, CDR2 FYNNEI. V lost 10 bases and J 0 bases, leaving 14 bases between the germline ends. The CDR3 region has the DNA TGTGCCATCGGACATTCTCCAAGCACAGATACGCAGTATTTT. Encoded protein: CAIGHSPSTDTQYF.

This sequence joins TRBV6-5 and TRBJ2-1; D not resolved. The CDR3 spans 13 residues. Germline CDR1 MNHEY, CDR2 SVGAGI. Trimming shortened V by 5 bases and J by 4 bases, and 9 bases separated the two germline ends. This chain's CDR3 is CASSQIPYNEQFF. CDR3 DNA: TGTGCCAGCAGTCAAATCCCGTACAATGAGCAGTTCTTC.

V is TRBV9 and J is TRBJ2-7, with D maybe TRBD1 (6 bases). Trimming took 4 bases from V and 2 from J, leaving 13 bases between them. This CDR3 region has 14 residues. Per germline, CDR1 SGDLS and CDR2 YYNGEE. The CDR3 loop is CASSPSGTPYEQYF. The DNA of the CDR3 is TGTGCCAGCAGCCCTTCCGGGACACCCTACGAGCAGTACTTC.